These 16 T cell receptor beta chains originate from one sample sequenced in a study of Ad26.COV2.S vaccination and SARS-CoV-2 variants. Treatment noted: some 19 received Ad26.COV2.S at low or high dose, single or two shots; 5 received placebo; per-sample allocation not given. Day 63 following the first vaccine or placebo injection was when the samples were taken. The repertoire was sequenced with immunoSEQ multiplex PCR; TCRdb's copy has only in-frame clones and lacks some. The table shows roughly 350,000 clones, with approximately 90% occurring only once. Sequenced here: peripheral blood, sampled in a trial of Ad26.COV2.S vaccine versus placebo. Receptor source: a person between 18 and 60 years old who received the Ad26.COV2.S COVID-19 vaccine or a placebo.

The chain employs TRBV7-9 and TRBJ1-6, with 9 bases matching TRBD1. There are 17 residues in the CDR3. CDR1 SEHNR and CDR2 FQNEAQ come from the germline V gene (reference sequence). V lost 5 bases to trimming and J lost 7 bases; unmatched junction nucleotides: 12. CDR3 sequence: CASSGFETGGWNSPLHF. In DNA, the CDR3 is TGTGCCAGCAGCGGGTTTGAGACAGGGGGTTGGAATTCACCCCTCCACTTT.

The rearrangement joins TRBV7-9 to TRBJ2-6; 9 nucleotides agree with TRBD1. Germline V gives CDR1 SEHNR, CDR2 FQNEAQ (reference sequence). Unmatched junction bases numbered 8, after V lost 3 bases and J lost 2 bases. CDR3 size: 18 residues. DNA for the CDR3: TGTGCCAGCAGCTTTATACAGGGGGCAGGGGCTGGGGCCAACGTCCTGACTTTC. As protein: CASSFIQGAGAGANVLTF.

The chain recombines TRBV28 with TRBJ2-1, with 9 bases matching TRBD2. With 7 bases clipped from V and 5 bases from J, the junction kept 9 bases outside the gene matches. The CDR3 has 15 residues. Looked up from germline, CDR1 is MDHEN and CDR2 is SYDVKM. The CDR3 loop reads CASTPRLAGNNEQFF. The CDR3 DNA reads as TGTGCCAGCACCCCGAGGCTAGCGGGGAACAATGAGCAGTTCTTC.

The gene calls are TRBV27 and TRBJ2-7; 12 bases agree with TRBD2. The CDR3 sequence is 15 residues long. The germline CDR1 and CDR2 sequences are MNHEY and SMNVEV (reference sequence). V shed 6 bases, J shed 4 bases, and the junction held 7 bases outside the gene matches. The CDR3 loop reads CASSRTSGIRYEQYF. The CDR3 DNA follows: TGTGCCAGCAGCCGGACTAGCGGGATTAGGTACGAGCAGTACTTC.

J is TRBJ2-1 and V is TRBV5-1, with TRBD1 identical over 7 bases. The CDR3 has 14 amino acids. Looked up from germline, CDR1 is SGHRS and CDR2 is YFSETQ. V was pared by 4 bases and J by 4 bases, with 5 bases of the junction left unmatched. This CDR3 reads CASSVQGQYNEQFF. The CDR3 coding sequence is TGCGCCAGCAGCGTACAGGGACAGTACAATGAGCAGTTCTTC.

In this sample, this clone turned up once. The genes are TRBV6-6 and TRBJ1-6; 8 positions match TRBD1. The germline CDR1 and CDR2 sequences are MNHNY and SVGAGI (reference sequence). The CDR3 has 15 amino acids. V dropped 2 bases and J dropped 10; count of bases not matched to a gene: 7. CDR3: CASSYGPRGQSPLHF. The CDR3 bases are TGTGCCAGCAGTTACGGTCCCAGGGGGCAGTCACCCCTCCACTTT.

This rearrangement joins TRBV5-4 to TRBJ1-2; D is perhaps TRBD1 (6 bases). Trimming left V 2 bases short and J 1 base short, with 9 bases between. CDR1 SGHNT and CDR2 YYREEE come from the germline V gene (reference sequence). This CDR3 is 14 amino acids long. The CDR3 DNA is TGTGCCAGCAGCTTTACAGGGCTTAACTATGGCTACACCTTC. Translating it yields CASSFTGLNYGYTF.

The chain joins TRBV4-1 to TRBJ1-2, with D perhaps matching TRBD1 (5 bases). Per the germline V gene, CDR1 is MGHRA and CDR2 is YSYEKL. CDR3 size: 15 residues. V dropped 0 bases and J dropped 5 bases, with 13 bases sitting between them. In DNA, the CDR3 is TGCGCCAGCAGCCAAGATCGGGCCAGGGCTTATGGCTACACCTTC. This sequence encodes CASSQDRARAYGYTF.

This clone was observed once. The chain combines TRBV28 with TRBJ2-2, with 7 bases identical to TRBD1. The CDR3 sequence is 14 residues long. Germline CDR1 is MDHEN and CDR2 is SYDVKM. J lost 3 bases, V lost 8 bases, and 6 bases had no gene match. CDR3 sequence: CASGGQSYTGELFF. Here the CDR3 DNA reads TGTGCCAGCGGGGGACAGAGCTACACCGGGGAGCTGTTTTTT.

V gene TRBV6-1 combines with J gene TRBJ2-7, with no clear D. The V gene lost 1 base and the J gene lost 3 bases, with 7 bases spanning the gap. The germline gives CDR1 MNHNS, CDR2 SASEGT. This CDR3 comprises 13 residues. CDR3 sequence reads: CASSEVGNYEQYF. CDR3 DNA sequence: TGTGCCAGCAGTGAAGTTGGCAACTACGAGCAGTACTTC.

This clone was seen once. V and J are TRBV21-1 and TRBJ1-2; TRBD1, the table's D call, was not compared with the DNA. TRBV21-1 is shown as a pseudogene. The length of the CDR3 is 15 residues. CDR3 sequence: CASSKLGQGANGYTF. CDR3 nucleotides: TGTGCCAGCAGCAAACTAGGACAGGGGGCCAATGGCTACACCTTC.

The CDR3 nucleotides are TGTGCCAGCTCCTCCGGGACGGCGAACACTGAAGCTTTCTTT. This gives the protein CASSSGTANTEAFF. The V call is TRBV6-5, the J call TRBJ1-1, with D possibly being TRBD1 (5 bases). V was trimmed by 8 bases and J by 1 base, leaving 14 bases between them. This CDR3 is 14 amino acids long. The germline CDR1 and CDR2 sequences are MNHEY and SVGAGI.

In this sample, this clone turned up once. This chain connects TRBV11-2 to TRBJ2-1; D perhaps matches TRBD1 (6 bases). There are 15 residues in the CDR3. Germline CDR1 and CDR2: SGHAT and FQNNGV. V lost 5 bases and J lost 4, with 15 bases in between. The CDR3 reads CASSQETGAYNEQFF. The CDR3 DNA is TGTGCCAGCAGCCAAGAGACAGGCGCTTACAATGAGCAGTTCTTC.

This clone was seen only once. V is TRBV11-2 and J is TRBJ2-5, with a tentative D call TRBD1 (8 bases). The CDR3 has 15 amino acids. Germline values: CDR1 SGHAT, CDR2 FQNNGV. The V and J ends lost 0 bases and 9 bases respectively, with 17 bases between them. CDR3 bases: TGTGCCAGCAGCTTAGATCTGCAGGGGGCGGGGGCCCAGTACTTC. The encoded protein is CASSLDLQGAGAQYF. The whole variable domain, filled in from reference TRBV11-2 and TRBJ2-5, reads EAGVAQSPRYKIIEKRQSVAFWCNPISGHATLYWYQQILGQGPKLLIQFQNNGVVDDSQLPKDRFSAERLKGVDSTLKIQPAKLEDSAVYLCASSLDLQGAGAQYFGPGTRLLVL.

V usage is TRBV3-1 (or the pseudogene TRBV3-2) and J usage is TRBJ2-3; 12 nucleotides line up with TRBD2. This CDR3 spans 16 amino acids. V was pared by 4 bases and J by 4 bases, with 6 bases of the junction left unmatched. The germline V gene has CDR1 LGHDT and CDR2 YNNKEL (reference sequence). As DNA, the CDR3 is TGTGCCAGCAGCCCCAAGACTAGCGGGAGTGCAGATACGCAGTATTTT. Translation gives CASSPKTSGSADTQYF.

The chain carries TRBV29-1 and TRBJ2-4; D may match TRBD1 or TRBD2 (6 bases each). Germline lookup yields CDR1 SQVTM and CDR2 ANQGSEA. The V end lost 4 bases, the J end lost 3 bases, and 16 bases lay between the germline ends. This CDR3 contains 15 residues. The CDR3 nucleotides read TGCAGCGTTGTCCCGGTCGGGGGCGGCAAAAACATTCAGTACTTC. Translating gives CSVVPVGGGKNIQYF.